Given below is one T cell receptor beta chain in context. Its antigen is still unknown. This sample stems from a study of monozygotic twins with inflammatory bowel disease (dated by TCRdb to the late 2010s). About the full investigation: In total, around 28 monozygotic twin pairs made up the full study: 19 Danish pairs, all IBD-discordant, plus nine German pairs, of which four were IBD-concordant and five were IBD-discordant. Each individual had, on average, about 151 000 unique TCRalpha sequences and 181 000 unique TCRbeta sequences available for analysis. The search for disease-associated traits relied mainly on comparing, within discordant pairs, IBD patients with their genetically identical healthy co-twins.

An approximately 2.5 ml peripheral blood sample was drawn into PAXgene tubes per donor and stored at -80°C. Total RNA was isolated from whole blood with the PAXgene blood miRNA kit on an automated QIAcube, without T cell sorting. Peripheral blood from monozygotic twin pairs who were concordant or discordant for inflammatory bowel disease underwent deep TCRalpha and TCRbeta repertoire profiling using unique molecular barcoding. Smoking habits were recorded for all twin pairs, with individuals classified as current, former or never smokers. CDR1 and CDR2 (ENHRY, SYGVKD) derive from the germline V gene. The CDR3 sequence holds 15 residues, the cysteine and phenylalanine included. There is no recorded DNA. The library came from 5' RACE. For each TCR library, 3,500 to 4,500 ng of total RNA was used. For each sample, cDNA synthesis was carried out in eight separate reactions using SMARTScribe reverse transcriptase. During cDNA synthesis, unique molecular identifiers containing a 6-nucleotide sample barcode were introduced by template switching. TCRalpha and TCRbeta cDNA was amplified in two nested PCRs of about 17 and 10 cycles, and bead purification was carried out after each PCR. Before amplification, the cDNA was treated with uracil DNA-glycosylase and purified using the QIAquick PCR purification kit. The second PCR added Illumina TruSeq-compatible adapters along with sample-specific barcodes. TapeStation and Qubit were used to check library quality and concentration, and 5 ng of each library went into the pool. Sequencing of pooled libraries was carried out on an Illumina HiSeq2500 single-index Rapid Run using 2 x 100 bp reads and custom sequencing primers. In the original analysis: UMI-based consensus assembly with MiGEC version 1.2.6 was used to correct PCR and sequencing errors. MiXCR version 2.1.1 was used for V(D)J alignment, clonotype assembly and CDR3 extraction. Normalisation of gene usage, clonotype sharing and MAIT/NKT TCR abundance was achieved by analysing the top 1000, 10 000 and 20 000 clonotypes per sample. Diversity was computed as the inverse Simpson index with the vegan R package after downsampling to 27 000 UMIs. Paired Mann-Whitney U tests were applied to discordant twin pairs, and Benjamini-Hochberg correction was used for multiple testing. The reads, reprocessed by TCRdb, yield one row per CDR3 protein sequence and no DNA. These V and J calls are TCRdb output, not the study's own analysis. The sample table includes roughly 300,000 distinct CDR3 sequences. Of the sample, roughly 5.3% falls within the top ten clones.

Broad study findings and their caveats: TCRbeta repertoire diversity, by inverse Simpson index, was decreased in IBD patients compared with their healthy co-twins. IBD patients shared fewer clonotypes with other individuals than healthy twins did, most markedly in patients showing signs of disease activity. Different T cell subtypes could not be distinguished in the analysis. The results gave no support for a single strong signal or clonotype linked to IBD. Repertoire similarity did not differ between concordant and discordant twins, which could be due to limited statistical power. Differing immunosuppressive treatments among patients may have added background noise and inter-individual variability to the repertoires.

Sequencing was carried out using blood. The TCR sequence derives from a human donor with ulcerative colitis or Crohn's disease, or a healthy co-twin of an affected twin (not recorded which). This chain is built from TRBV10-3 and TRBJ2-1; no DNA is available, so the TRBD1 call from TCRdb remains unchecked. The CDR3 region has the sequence CAIRGTGDTYNEQFF.